These 26 T cell receptor beta chains share one sample of origin, sequenced in a study of cytotoxic CD8 clonotypes in ibrutinib-treated CLL. The protocol was immunoSEQ multiplex PCR, while the TCRdb copy is restricted to in-frame clones and leaves out a portion. The table has 200,000 to 250,000 clones, 79% seen once; the top ten hold 11%. Sequenced here: PBMCs, sampled after 12 months of ibrutinib treatment. The receptors come from a human donor with chronic lymphocytic leukemia.

The chain joins TRBV6-5 to TRBJ1-2; 7 bases are a match to TRBD1. CDR1 MNHEY and CDR2 SVGAGI come from the germline V gene. Germline trimming cut 0 bases from V and 4 bases from J; bases unmatched to any gene: 5. This CDR3 has 15 residues. CDR3 sequence reads: CASSYSRQGGYGYTF. In nucleotides, the CDR3 is TGTGCCAGCAGTTACTCGAGACAGGGAGGCTATGGCTACACCTTC.

The rearrangement joins TRBV12-5 to TRBJ2-1; TRBD1 aligns across 7 bases. CDR3 length equals 14 residues. Germline CDR1 and CDR2: LGHNT and FRNRAP. Unmatched junction bases numbered 3, after V lost 1 base and J lost 6 bases. The CDR3 region is CASGLGQGVNEQFF. The CDR3 nucleotides are TGTGCTAGTGGTTTGGGGCAGGGGGTCAATGAGCAGTTCTTC.

V is TRBV6-5 and J is TRBJ1-5; weak D call: TRBD1 (5 bases). The CDR3 contains 14 residues. The V end lost 4 bases, the J end lost 0 bases, and 7 bases lay between the germline ends. The germline V gene encodes CDR1 MNHEY and CDR2 SVGAGI. The CDR3 DNA reads TGTGCCAGCAGTTTCGACAGTAGCAATCAGCCCCAGCATTTT. Protein product: CASSFDSSNQPQHF.

CDR3 protein: CASSQARGNMNTEAFF. The CDR3 region has the DNA TGCGCCAGCAGCCAAGCAAGGGGGAACATGAACACTGAAGCTTTCTTT. This rearrangement joins TRBV4-1 to TRBJ1-1; tentative D call: TRBD1 (6 bases). Deletions cut 1 base from V and 0 bases from J, with 12 bases between. Germline CDR1 is MGHRA and CDR2 is YSYEKL. There are 16 residues in the CDR3.

V is TRBV18 and J is TRBJ2-7; TRBD2 aligns across 7 bases. The germline V gene has CDR1 KGHSH and CDR2 LQKENI. The CDR3 contains 15 residues. V lost 3 bases, J lost 3 bases, and 8 bases stayed unmatched. CDR3 sequence reads: CASSPAGSGNYEQYF. Here the CDR3 DNA reads TGTGCCAGCTCACCGGCCGGGAGCGGGAACTACGAGCAGTACTTC. The variable domain in full, completed from reference TRBV18 and TRBJ2-7, reads NAGVMQNPRHLVRRRGQEARLRCSPMKGHSHVYWYRQLPEEGLKFMVYLQKENIIDESGMPKERFSAEFPKEGPSILRIQQVVRGDSAAYFCASSPAGSGNYEQYFGPGTRLTVT.

V is TRBV14 and J is TRBJ2-7; D unresolved. The V gene's germline CDR1 is SGHDN and CDR2 FVKESK. The CDR3 covers 13 residues. V was clipped by 0 bases and J by 5 bases, with 8 bases between them. CDR3: CASSQDPRHEQYF. CDR3 coding DNA: TGTGCCAGCAGCCAAGACCCAAGGCACGAGCAGTACTTC. Full variable domain (remainder filled in from reference TRBV14 and TRBJ2-7): EAGVTQFPSHSVIEKGQTVTLRCDPISGHDNLYWYRRVMGKEIKFLLHFVKESKQDESGMPNNRFLAERTGGTYSTLKVQPAELEDSGVYFCASSQDPRHEQYFGPGTRLTVT.

This sequence joins TRBV11-2 and TRBJ2-2; D unresolved. Germline loops: CDR1 SGHAT, CDR2 FQNNGV. Trimming shortened V by 2 bases and J by 7 bases, and 11 bases separated the two germline ends. The CDR3 runs 14 residues. The CDR3 DNA follows: TGTGCCAGCAGCTTACGGGTGTCGGGCGGGGAGCTGTTTTTT. Translating gives CASSLRVSGGELFF. The variable domain in full, with the rest retrieved from reference TRBV11-2 and TRBJ2-2, is EAGVAQSPRYKIIEKRQSVAFWCNPISGHATLYWYQQILGQGPKLLIQFQNNGVVDDSQLPKDRFSAERLKGVDSTLKIQPAKLEDSAVYLCASSLRVSGGELFFGEGSRLTVL.

Regarding this clone: One base away lies a much larger clone, so this may be a sequencing read error. At the DNA level, this CDR3 is encoded by other sequences in the same sample as well. The J gene is TRBJ1-3, the V gene TRBV30, with D unresolved. The CDR3 covers 12 residues. Germline loops: CDR1 GTSNPN, CDR2 SVGIG (reference sequence). Trimming cost V 4 bases and J 0 bases, with 4 bases left between them. The CDR3 coding sequence is TGTGCCTGGAAGGCCTCTGGAAACACCATATATTTT. The encoded protein is CAWKASGNTIYF.

This rearrangement joins TRBV7-3 to TRBJ2-1; D is undetermined. Trimming left V 3 bases short and J 8 bases short, with 14 bases between. Per germline, CDR1 SGHTA and CDR2 FQGTGA. The CDR3 is made up of 14 amino acids. The CDR3 sequence: CASSLDGPLDEQFF. The CDR3 DNA follows: TGTGCCAGCAGCTTGGACGGGCCCTTAGATGAGCAGTTCTTC.

The chain couples TRBV5-6 to TRBJ2-7, with a weak D call TRBD2 (5 bases). V lost 6 bases, J lost 2 bases, and 12 bases lay in between. CDR1 SGHDT and CDR2 YYEEEE come from the germline V gene. This CDR3 spans 13 amino acids. The CDR3: CASKTTGTYEQYF. CDR3 bases: TGTGCCAGCAAGACGACGGGGACCTACGAGCAGTACTTC.

This clone appeared a few times. J is TRBJ1-1 and V is TRBV29-1; 10 nucleotides match TRBD1. Trimming removed 2 bases from V and 5 bases from J; junction bases left unmatched: 8. Germline loops: CDR1 SQVTM, CDR2 ANQGSEA. This CDR3 is built from 15 residues. CDR3 nucleotide sequence: TGCAGCGTTGAAACGGGACAGGGGATGGTGACTGAAGCTTTCTTT. This encodes CSVETGQGMVTEAFF.

This clone appeared once. The chain's CDR3 is CASSEGLPYEQYF. Here the CDR3 DNA reads TGTGCCAGCAGTGAAGGTCTGCCCTACGAGCAGTACTTC. The genes are TRBV2 and TRBJ2-7; no clear D. Germline V gene sequence: CDR1 SNHLY, CDR2 FYNNEI. V lost 1 base to trimming and J lost 2 bases, with 6 bases between them. CDR3 length: 13 amino acids.

The V and J genes are TRBV7-9 and TRBJ2-7; the D is unclear. The CDR3 has 11 residues. V lost 3 bases to trimming and J lost 6 bases, with 6 bases between them. Germline V gene lookup returns CDR1 SEHNR and CDR2 FQNEAQ (reference sequence). CDR3 residues: CASSFGFEQYF. The CDR3 DNA is TGTGCCAGCAGCTTTGGGTTCGAGCAGTACTTC.

The rearrangement links TRBV4-1 to TRBJ2-3; D gene ambiguous. The CDR3 loop spans 14 amino acids. V dropped 1 base and J dropped 6 bases, with 11 bases sitting between them. Looked up from germline, CDR1 is MGHRA and CDR2 is YSYEKL. The CDR3 spells CASSQAPTSDTQYF. In DNA, the CDR3 is TGCGCCAGCAGCCAAGCCCCGACGAGTGATACGCAGTATTTT.

J is TRBJ2-3 and V is TRBV7-9; D possibly corresponds to TRBD2 (6 bases). The CDR3 has 15 amino acids. Trimming took 6 bases from V and 3 from J, leaving 16 bases between them. Germline V lookup: CDR1 SEHNR, CDR2 FQNEAQ (reference sequence). CDR3 DNA sequence: TGTGCCAGCAGGACGGGACTCTCCCCGACAGATACGCAGTATTTT. Translating gives CASRTGLSPTDTQYF.

About this clone itself: Mismatch with germline at one junction end may stem from a read error. The V gene is TRBV7-7, the J gene TRBJ2-7; 7 bases line up with TRBD1. This CDR3 contains 13 residues. Germline-derived CDR1 and CDR2 are SSHAT and FNYEAQ (reference sequence). Here the CDR3 DNA reads TGTGCTAGCAGTATAACAGGGGCGGGCGAGCAGTACTTC. Translating gives CASSITGAGEQYF.

This clone was found a few times. Other DNA sequences within the sample encode an identical CDR3. The DNA for the CDR3 is TGTGCCAGCAGCCTAGTGAAGGTCGAAGCTTTCTTT. Its translation is CASSLVKVEAFF. This chain uses TRBV7-9 with TRBJ1-1; unclear D gene. Between the trimmed V and J ends, which lost 5 bases and 8 bases, there was a span of 12 bases. This CDR3 region has 12 residues. Germline values: CDR1 SEHNR, CDR2 FQNEAQ (reference sequence). The complete variable domain, with remaining parts taken from reference TRBV7-9 and TRBJ1-1, reads DTGVSQNPRHKITKRGQNVTFRCDPISEHNRLYWYRQTLGQGPEFLTYFQNEAQLEKSRLLSDRFSAERPKGSFSTLEIQRTEQGDSAMYLCASSLVKVEAFFGQGTRLTVV.

A note on this clone: The germline gene is not matched at one end of the junction; a read error may be the cause. The chain has TRBV6-5 and TRBJ1-2; D gene ambiguous. The CDR3 spans 13 residues. CDR1 is MNHEY and CDR2 is SVGAGI in the germline V gene. The CDR3 DNA is TGTGCCAGCACTTACGGGGAGAACTATGGCTACACCTTC. Translating it yields CASTYGENYGYTF.

Worth noting for this clone: This may stem from a read error, because a much larger clone lies one nucleotide away. The chain links TRBV5-6 to TRBJ1-1; no reliable D call. The CDR3 consists of 11 residues. CDR1 is SGHDT and CDR2 is YYEEEE in the germline V gene. V dropped 2 bases and J dropped 3 bases, with 2 bases sitting between them. For the CDR3, the DNA is TGTGCCAGCAGCTTACACACTGAAGCTTTCTTT. Its protein is CASSLHTEAFF.

This clone turned up a few times. The chain links TRBV5-6 to TRBJ2-5; D remains ambiguous. Looked up from germline, CDR1 is SGHDT and CDR2 is YYEEEE. This CDR3 comprises 12 residues. V dropped 4 bases and J dropped 5 bases, with 9 bases sitting between them. Written as DNA, the CDR3 is TGTGCCAGCAGCCTCCGGCCGGAGACCCAGTACTTC. Encoded protein: CASSLRPETQYF.

V gene TRBV5-1 combines with J gene TRBJ2-1; the D gene is possibly TRBD1 (7 bases). CDR1 SGHRS and CDR2 YFSETQ come from the germline V gene. V lost 4 bases and J 0 bases, leaving 17 bases between the germline ends. The CDR3 consists of 17 residues. CDR3 in amino acids: CASSPQGGQISYNEQFF. DNA for the CDR3: TGCGCCAGCAGCCCCCAGGGGGGACAAATCTCCTACAATGAGCAGTTCTTC.

The chain is built from TRBV4-1 and TRBJ2-5, with 10 bases identical to TRBD2. From germline, CDR1 is MGHRA and CDR2 YSYEKL. The CDR3 has 15 residues. V lost 1 base, J lost 5 bases, and 4 bases stayed unmatched. CDR3 amino acids: CASSQVAGGGETQYF. Here the CDR3 DNA reads TGCGCCAGCAGCCAAGTAGCGGGGGGTGGGGAGACCCAGTACTTC.

The chain employs TRBV6-5 and TRBJ1-2; D is unresolved. This CDR3 has 12 residues. Germline V gene lookup returns CDR1 MNHEY and CDR2 SVGAGI. V was cut by 9 bases and J by 4 bases, with 12 bases left in between. CDR3 in amino acids: CASRVTSYGYTF. CDR3 coding DNA: TGTGCCAGTAGGGTTACCAGCTATGGCTACACCTTC.

The rearrangement uses TRBV5-1 and TRBJ2-3; perhaps TRBD1 as D (6 bases). V lost 3 bases to trimming and J lost 5 bases, with 13 bases between them. Looked up from germline, CDR1 is SGHRS and CDR2 is YFSETQ. This CDR3 comprises 14 residues. As DNA, the CDR3 is TGCGCCAGCAGCTCGGACAGTTTGGGAGATACGCAGTATTTT. Protein sequence: CASSSDSLGDTQYF. Full variable domain (outside the CDR3, taken from reference TRBV5-1 and TRBJ2-3): KAGVTQTPRYLIKTRGQQVTLSCSPISGHRSVSWYQQTPGQGLQFLFEYFSETQRNKGNFPGRFSGRQFSNSRSEMNVSTLELGDSALYLCASSSDSLGDTQYFGPGTRLTVL.

This chain connects TRBV4-2 to TRBJ1-2, with 10 bases lining up with TRBD1. Germline CDR1 reads LGHNA; CDR2 reads YNFKEQ. The CDR3 extends over 16 amino acids. With 3 bases clipped from V and 5 bases from J, the junction kept 9 bases outside the gene matches. The CDR3 DNA sequence: TGTGCCAGCAGCCACACTCCGGGACAGGGGACATATGGCTACACCTTC. Residues: CASSHTPGQGTYGYTF.

The chain uses TRBV28 and TRBJ2-7, with D perhaps TRBD1 or TRBD2 (6 bases each). The CDR3 has 15 residues. The germline V gene has CDR1 MDHEN and CDR2 SYDVKM. V was trimmed by 2 bases and J by 7 bases, leaving 18 bases between them. The CDR3 loop reads CASSLPGDSRREQYF. As DNA, the CDR3 is TGTGCCAGCAGTTTACCAGGGGACTCCCGTCGGGAGCAGTACTTC.